The 20 T cell receptor beta chains in this list originate from one sample, sequenced in a study of blood T cells in healthy people across ages. A sample-barcoded 5' primer and a J-beta primer mix were used in a second PCR of roughly 7 to 11 cycles. TCRdb re-called the 5' RACE reads with MiXCR, one entry per CDR3 protein. Among over 1,200,000 distinct CDR3 sequences listed, approximately 60% were seen once. The specimen sequenced was blood. These receptors all stem from a man between 18 and 35 years old in good health.

This chain uses TRBV5-6 with TRBJ2-5; TRBD2 matches at 12 bases. V shed 3 bases and J 5 bases; nucleotides not matched to a gene: 5. The CDR3 loop spans 15 amino acids. In germline, CDR1 is SGHDT, CDR2 YYEEEE. The CDR3 bases are TGTGCCAGCAGCTCGCGACTAGCGGGGGTGGAGACCCAGTACTTC. This gives the protein CASSSRLAGVETQYF.

The chain has TRBV14 and TRBJ2-4; TRBD2 agrees at 7 bases. Losses at the gene ends were 6 bases for V and 9 bases for J; bases not matched to a gene: 8. CDR3 length: 13 amino acids. Germline lookup yields CDR1 SGHDN and CDR2 FVKESK. The CDR3 here is CASRISGGVIQYF. The CDR3 bases are TGTGCCAGCAGGATCTCTGGGGGGGTCATTCAGTACTTC.

The chain has TRBV18 and TRBJ1-3; no clear D gene. The V gene's germline CDR1 is KGHSH and CDR2 LQKENI. With 3 bases removed from V and 5 bases from J, the gap between germline ends came to 17 bases. The CDR3 contains 16 residues. The CDR3 DNA reads as TGTGCCAGCTCACCGAATGACCGACCTTTAAGAAACACCATATATTTT. As protein: CASSPNDRPLRNTIYF.

The chain recombines TRBV24-1 with TRBJ1-2; the D is unclear. The CDR3 loop spans 12 amino acids. Trimming took 4 bases from V and 6 from J, leaving 8 bases between them. Germline values: CDR1 KGHDR, CDR2 SFDVKD. CDR3 nucleotides: TGTGCCACCAGTGAGTCTCGCCATGGCTACACCTTC. Encoded protein: CATSESRHGYTF.

The chain links TRBV9 to TRBJ2-3; TRBD2 matches 11 bases. V was pared by 0 bases and J by 6 bases, with 6 bases of the junction left unmatched. The CDR3 consists of 16 residues. In germline, CDR1 is SGDLS, CDR2 YYNGEE. DNA for the CDR3: TGTGCCAGCAGCGTAGGTGGTTCTAGCGGGAGGGATACGCAGTATTTT. This sequence encodes CASSVGGSSGRDTQYF.

This chain's CDR3 is CASSYSGTPTGETQYF. In DNA form, the CDR3 reads TGTGCCAGCAGTTACTCTGGGACGCCCACGGGGGAGACCCAGTACTTC. V usage is TRBV6-6 and J usage is TRBJ2-5; the D gene could be TRBD1 or TRBD2 (5 bases each). The germline gives CDR1 MNHNY, CDR2 SVGAGI (reference sequence). The CDR3 has 16 residues. V was clipped by 0 bases and J by 5 bases, with 16 bases between them.

The gene calls are TRBV6-6 and TRBJ1-2; TRBD1 matches 10 bases. Germline V CDR1 and CDR2: MNHNY, SVGAGI (reference sequence). This CDR3 comprises 16 residues. J gave up 0 bases and V 6 bases, and 7 bases lay outside the gene matches. The CDR3 DNA reads TGTGCCAGCAGCACCTCTGACAGGGGGCCTAACTATGGCTACACCTTC. This gives the protein CASSTSDRGPNYGYTF.

Only one count was recorded for this clonotype. The CDR3 protein is CASSFRAGPLYEQYF. CDR3 nucleotides: TGTGCCAGCAGTTTCAGGGCGGGACCACTTTACGAGCAGTACTTC. The chain carries TRBV12-3 or TRBV12-4 and TRBJ2-7; a possible D gene is TRBD2 (6 bases). This CDR3 is built from 15 residues. V dropped 3 bases and J dropped 4 bases, with 16 bases sitting between them.

The table lists this clonotype with a few counts. This sequence joins TRBV4-3 and TRBJ2-7, with D perhaps matching TRBD1 (5 bases). Germline V gene lookup returns CDR1 LGHNA and CDR2 YSLEER. V lost 0 bases to trimming and J lost 7 bases, with 19 bases between them. The CDR3 spans 16 residues. The CDR3 sequence is CASSQDDRPDYNEQYF. DNA for the CDR3: TGCGCCAGCAGCCAAGATGACAGACCCGATTACAATGAGCAGTACTTC.

This clonotype was detected a few times. This sequence joins TRBV20-1 and TRBJ2-6, with D hard to call. The CDR3 loop spans 16 amino acids. V was pared by 0 bases and J by 2 bases, with 11 bases between. Looked up from germline, CDR1 is DFQATT and CDR2 is SNEGSKA (reference sequence). In DNA form, the CDR3 reads TGCAGTGCTAGAGATCCGGGCGCAGCTGGGGCCAACGTCCTGACTTTC. Its protein product is CSARDPGAAGANVLTF.

This clonotype came up once. This sequence joins TRBV10-2 and TRBJ2-1; TRBD2 aligns across 10 bases. With the DNA end fitting TRBJ2-7 better, the J assignment may be wrong. This CDR3 contains 13 residues. Germline V gene sequence: CDR1 WSHSY, CDR2 SAAADI. The CDR3 nucleotides are TGCGCCAGCGGGACTAGCGCTCTTAACGAGCAGTACTTC. It codes for CASGTSALNEQYF.

This clonotype has just a few counts. The chain has TRBV20-1 and TRBJ2-6; 8 bases are a match to TRBD1. V trimming: 5 bases; J trimming: 2 bases; junction bases outside the gene matches: 11. The germline CDR1 and CDR2 sequences are DFQATT and SNEGSKA (reference sequence). The CDR3 length is 17 residues. The CDR3 here is CSAGGLLTGAGANVLTF. Here the CDR3 DNA reads TGCAGTGCTGGAGGGTTATTGACAGGGGCTGGGGCCAACGTCCTGACTTTC.

This clonotype was recorded once. V usage is TRBV6-1 and J usage is TRBJ2-1; possibly TRBD2 for D (5 bases). The CDR3 has 14 amino acids. CDR1 and CDR2 (germline): MNHNS, SASEGT. Trimming removed 7 bases at V and 2 bases at J, with 12 bases between. The CDR3 nucleotides are TGTGCCAGCAAGGCGAGGGAGACCTACAATGAGCAGTTCTTC. It encodes CASKARETYNEQFF.

This clonotype was seen only a few times. The chain combines TRBV29-1 with TRBJ2-7, with TRBD1 identical over 8 bases. The V gene end was trimmed by 5 bases and the J gene end by 0 bases; junction bases not matched to a gene: 3. This CDR3 region has 13 residues. The germline V gene encodes CDR1 SQVTM and CDR2 ANQGSEA. Here the CDR3 reads CSVQTGDSYEQYF. The DNA of the CDR3 is TGCAGCGTTCAGACAGGGGACTCCTACGAGCAGTACTTC.

The chain uses TRBV6-2 or TRBV6-3 and TRBJ2-3; 7 bases are a match to TRBD2. The CDR3 runs 16 residues. Germline V gene data show CDR1 as MNHEY and CDR2 as SVGEGT. V lost 2 bases, J lost 2 bases, and 7 bases stayed unmatched. The CDR3 DNA follows: TGTGCCAGCAGTTACCAAAAGACTAGCTACACAGATACGCAGTATTTT. It is translated as CASSYQKTSYTDTQYF.

This clonotype appeared a few times. This chain joins TRBV6-1 and TRBJ2-6; TRBD2 matches at 12 bases. This CDR3 has 20 residues. Trimming cost V 5 bases and J 0 bases; bases outside gene matches: 11. Germline CDR1 is MNHNS and CDR2 is SASEGT. The CDR3 sequence: CASSRGTSGRLSSGANVLTF. As DNA, the CDR3 is TGTGCCAGCAGTAGGGGGACTAGCGGGCGTCTTAGCTCTGGGGCCAACGTCCTGACTTTC.

The V call is TRBV14, the J call TRBJ2-5; D perhaps matches TRBD2 (6 bases). With 0 bases removed from V and 5 bases from J, the gap between germline ends came to 13 bases. From germline, CDR1 is SGHDN and CDR2 FVKESK. The CDR3 spans 15 residues. CDR3 loop: CASSQDQASGETQYF. Here the CDR3 DNA reads TGTGCCAGCAGCCAAGATCAGGCCAGCGGGGAGACCCAGTACTTC.

In its sample, this clonotype was seen a few times. The V gene is TRBV27, the J gene TRBJ2-4; 10 bases map to TRBD1. The CDR3 runs 13 residues. Trimming at V came to 3 bases and at J to 12 bases, leaving 5 bases not matched to a gene. Germline CDR1 reads MNHEY; CDR2 reads SMNVEV (reference sequence). Here the CDR3 DNA reads TGTGCCAGCAGTTTCGGTGACAGGGGGCCTCAGTACTTC. Protein: CASSFGDRGPQYF.

The genes are TRBV20-1 and TRBJ1-4; the D gene is possibly TRBD1 (5 bases). This CDR3 has 13 residues. Trimming took 4 bases from V and 4 from J, leaving 10 bases between them. Germline CDR1 is DFQATT and CDR2 is SNEGSKA (reference sequence). CDR3 DNA: TGCAGTGCTACCGGGGGGGATAATGAAAAACTGTTTTTT. Translated, it gives CSATGGDNEKLFF.

V and J are TRBV2 and TRBJ2-3; 10 nucleotides align to TRBD2. Trimming at V came to 3 bases and at J to 3 bases, leaving 3 bases not matched to a gene. Germline V gene lookup returns CDR1 SNHLY and CDR2 FYNNEI. The CDR3 totals 15 residues. CDR3 DNA sequence: TGTGCCAGCAGTGATAGCGGGAGGTTGACAGATACGCAGTATTTT. Protein product: CASSDSGRLTDTQYF.